The 26 T cell receptor beta chains below come from one sample, sequenced in a study of T-cell memory formation after mild COVID-19. TCRdb used MiXCR to reprocess the 5' RACE reads, holding one entry per CDR3 protein. The sample yields about 140,000 distinct CDR3 sequences, 13% to 15% seen once. The source material was PBMCs or a T cell subset sorted from them (not recorded which). These receptors all stem from an adult woman who had mild COVID-19 (a few samples of this study predate the infection). Cell type and time point are not known.

This clonotype came up a few times. V is TRBV7-6 and J is TRBJ1-5; no reliable D call. The CDR3 extends over 13 amino acids. Germline V gene sequence: CDR1 SGHVS, CDR2 FNYEAQ. The V end was cut by 0 bases, the J end by 5 bases, with 5 bases between. This chain's CDR3 is CASSLAPYQPQHF. CDR3 nucleotides: TGTGCCAGCAGCTTAGCGCCTTATCAGCCCCAGCATTTT. Supplemented by reference TRBV7-6 and TRBJ1-5, the full variable domain reads GAGVSQSPRYKVTKRGQDVALRCDPISGHVSLYWYRQALGQGPEFLTYFNYEAQQDKSGLPNDRFSAERPEGSISTLTIQRTEQRDSAMYRCASSLAPYQPQHFGDGTRLSIL.

This clonotype was seen a few times. V gene TRBV4-2 combines with J gene TRBJ1-2; the match to TRBD1 covers 9 bases. The V and J ends lost 0 bases and 5 bases, in that order; junction bases with no gene match: 7. The CDR3 loop spans 16 amino acids. Germline V gene sequence: CDR1 LGHNA, CDR2 YNFKEQ. CDR3 in amino acids: CASSQDGTGTSYGYTF. The DNA for the CDR3 is TGTGCCAGCAGCCAAGATGGGACAGGGACGTCATATGGCTACACCTTC.

A few counts support this clonotype. This rearrangement joins TRBV21-1 to TRBJ2-7; TRBD1, as called in the table, went unchecked against the DNA. TRBV21-1 corresponds to a pseudogene. The CDR3 covers 14 residues. CDR3 nucleotide sequence: TGTGCCAGCCCCCGGGGGACAATTCATTACGAGCAGTACTTC. Protein product: CASPRGTIHYEQYF.

There are many counts of this clonotype. The CDR3 DNA reads as TGCGCCAGCAGCCCCGCGCCGGGACTAGGTCTAGGAGAGACCCAGTACTTC. It specifies CASSPAPGLGLGETQYF. The V and J genes are TRBV5-1 and TRBJ2-5; 8 positions agree with TRBD2. The germline gives CDR1 SGHRS, CDR2 YFSETQ. The CDR3 runs to 17 residues. Trimming removed 4 bases from V and 4 bases from J; junction bases left unmatched: 15.

This clonotype was counted ten times or more. The chain recombines TRBV7-2 with TRBJ2-7; 10 bases line up with TRBD1. The CDR3 consists of 17 residues. The V segment lost 1 base and the J segment 0 bases; nucleotides outside the gene matches: 6. Germline CDR1 and CDR2: SGHTA and FQGNSA. CDR3 sequence reads: CASSLGTGGFSSYEQYF. The CDR3, as DNA: TGTGCCAGCAGCTTAGGGACAGGGGGTTTTTCCTCCTACGAGCAGTACTTC.

The rearrangement links TRBV29-1 to TRBJ1-1, with unresolved D. Trimming left V 3 bases short and J 3 bases short, with 2 bases between. Germline CDR1 SQVTM, CDR2 ANQGSEA. CDR3 length: 10 residues. CDR3 sequence: CSVEDTEAFF. DNA of the CDR3: TGCAGCGTTGAGGACACTGAAGCTTTCTTT.

This clonotype was counted at least ten times. The gene calls are TRBV12-3 or TRBV12-4 and TRBJ1-1; 7 bases agree with TRBD1. V dropped 2 bases and J dropped 4; count of bases not matched to a gene: 1. There are 13 residues in the CDR3. The DNA of the CDR3 is TGTGCCAGCAGTTTAAACAGGGGCACTGAAGCTTTCTTT. This translates into CASSLNRGTEAFF.

This clonotype appeared a few times. The J gene is TRBJ1-5, the V gene TRBV6-6; D may be TRBD1 (5 bases). This CDR3 has 15 residues. Trimming cost V 6 bases and J 4 bases, with 16 bases left between them. The germline gives CDR1 MNHNY, CDR2 SVGAGI (reference sequence). CDR3 nucleotides: TGTGCCAGCAGCCTAACTAATGAGGGGAATCAGCCCCAGCATTTT. Its translation: CASSLTNEGNQPQHF.

A few counts support this clonotype. The V call is TRBV30, the J call TRBJ2-1; D not certain. With 2 bases removed from V and 8 bases from J, the gap between germline ends came to 7 bases. The CDR3 contains 11 residues. Germline assignment: CDR1 GTSNPN and CDR2 SVGIG (reference sequence). CDR3 bases: TGTGCCTGGAGTTTGGGCGATGAGCAGTTCTTC. Amino acid sequence: CAWSLGDEQFF. Full variable domain (remainder filled in from reference TRBV30 and TRBJ2-1): SQTIHQWPATLVQPVGSPLSLECTVEGTSNPNLYWYRQAAGRGLQLLFYSVGIGQISSEVPQNLSASRPQDRQFILSSKKLLLSDSGFYLCAWSLGDEQFFGPGTRLTVL.

The gene calls are TRBV15 and TRBJ1-5, with D possibly being TRBD1 (6 bases). The V gene's germline CDR1 is LNHNV and CDR2 YYDKDF (reference sequence). V was pared by 5 bases and J by 4 bases, with 15 bases between. The CDR3 consists of 15 residues. CDR3 bases: TGTGCCACCAGCGGCTGGACAGAGCGTAATCAGCCCCAGCATTTT. As protein: CATSGWTERNQPQHF.

The chain has TRBV4-1 and TRBJ2-7; D ambiguous. Germline-derived CDR1 and CDR2 are MGHRA and YSYEKL. Trimming removed 2 bases from V and 1 base from J, with 15 bases in between. CDR3 length: 16 residues. CDR3 in amino acids: CASSQSLTVVSYEQYF. CDR3 bases: TGCGCCAGCAGCCAATCTCTCACAGTAGTGTCCTACGAGCAGTACTTC.

The J gene is TRBJ2-1, the V gene TRBV29-1; 8 nucleotides line up with TRBD1. This CDR3 has 16 residues. V was clipped by 6 bases and J by 5 bases; unmatched bases: 15. Per germline, CDR1 SQVTM and CDR2 ANQGSEA. This chain's CDR3 is CSVEGGYGTGDNEQFF. CDR3 nucleotides: TGCAGCGTCGAGGGGGGCTACGGGACAGGTGACAATGAGCAGTTCTTC.

Only a few counts were recorded for this clonotype. The rearrangement uses TRBV6-2 or TRBV6-3 and TRBJ2-2, with D unclear. Between the trimmed V and J ends, which lost 5 bases and 6 bases, there was a span of 10 bases. The CDR3 covers 13 residues. CDR1 and CDR2 from the germline V gene are MNHEY and SVGEGT. The CDR3 reads CASSPPQAGELFF. The CDR3 nucleotides read TGTGCCAGCAGTCCACCTCAGGCCGGGGAGCTGTTTTTT.

The chain couples TRBV12-3 or TRBV12-4 to TRBJ1-2, with D possibly TRBD1 on 6 matching bases. The CDR3 runs to 12 residues. Trimming cost V 6 bases and J 11 bases, with 16 bases left between them. The CDR3 sequence: CASSEQGIPYTF. As DNA, the CDR3 is TGTGCCAGCAGCGAACAGGGAATACCTTACACCTTC.

The genes are TRBV15 and TRBJ2-3; possible D gene TRBD1, 6 bases. The V and J ends lost 1 base and 2 bases respectively, with 22 bases between them. Per germline, CDR1 LNHNV and CDR2 YYDKDF (reference sequence). CDR3 length equals 19 residues. The CDR3 coding sequence is TGTGCCACCAGCAGAGGAGTCCAGGGAAGGGGGTATCTCACAGATACGCAGTATTTT. As protein: CATSRGVQGRGYLTDTQYF.

In its sample, this clonotype was seen many times. V and J are TRBV20-1 and TRBJ2-7; possible D gene TRBD2, 7 bases. The V end was cut by 3 bases, the J end by 0 bases, with 18 bases between. Germline V gene lookup returns CDR1 DFQATT and CDR2 SNEGSKA (reference sequence). The CDR3 runs 16 residues. Here the CDR3 reads CSARPPGAGDSYEQYF. The CDR3 DNA sequence: TGCAGTGCTAGGCCCCCAGGGGCGGGGGACTCCTACGAGCAGTACTTC.

This clonotype was observed a handful of times. The chain recombines TRBV5-1 with TRBJ2-1, with D maybe TRBD2 (6 bases). Trimming left V 0 bases short and J 7 bases short, with 20 bases between. The germline V gene has CDR1 SGHRS and CDR2 YFSETQ. This CDR3 is 17 amino acids long. The CDR3 sequence: CASSLAASGFGGNEQFF. The CDR3, as DNA: TGCGCCAGCAGCTTGGCCGCGTCTGGGTTCGGGGGTAATGAGCAGTTCTTC.

This chain links TRBV6-5 with TRBJ2-3, with TRBD2 matching 9 bases. Germline values: CDR1 MNHEY, CDR2 SVGAGI. The CDR3 is 16 residues long. V shed 0 bases and J 4 bases; nucleotides not matched to a gene: 5. The DNA of the CDR3 is TGTGCCAGCAGTTACTCCGCTAGCGGGGCAGCAGATACGCAGTATTTT. Translated: CASSYSASGAADTQYF.

The genes are TRBV27 and TRBJ2-2, with TRBD1 as a possible D gene (6 bases). The germline CDR1 and CDR2 sequences are MNHEY and SMNVEV (reference sequence). The CDR3 is made up of 12 amino acids. The V and J ends lost 8 bases and 3 bases respectively, with 7 bases between them. The CDR3 DNA follows: TGTGCCAGCGAGGGGGACACCGGGGAGCTGTTTTTT. It yields the protein CASEGDTGELFF.

The rearrangement joins TRBV5-6 to TRBJ2-7; 7 nucleotides agree with TRBD1. The CDR3 totals 15 residues. V lost 7 bases, J lost 3 bases, and 13 bases stayed unmatched. Germline V gene data show CDR1 as SGHDT and CDR2 as YYEEEE. CDR3 bases: TGTGCCAGCCATTGGGGCACGTCAGGGGGCTACGAGCAGTACTTC. Translating it yields CASHWGTSGGYEQYF.

There are a few counts of this clonotype. The J gene is TRBJ2-5, the V gene TRBV5-5; 7 bases line up with TRBD1. The CDR3 has 16 amino acids. V gave up 0 bases and J gave up 1 base; unmatched junction bases: 6. Germline CDR1 reads SGHKS; CDR2 reads YYEKEE (reference sequence). CDR3 DNA: TGTGCCAGCAGCTTGGCCATAGGGGGCCTCCAAGAGACCCAGTACTTC. Its translation is CASSLAIGGLQETQYF.

The chain couples TRBV30 to TRBJ1-2; D is ambiguous. Trimming shortened V by 2 bases and J by 8 bases, and 15 bases separated the two germline ends. CDR1 GTSNPN and CDR2 SVGIG come from the germline V gene (reference sequence). This CDR3 contains 13 residues. The CDR3 DNA is TGTGCCTGGAGTTCCGGCAGAGTGGCAGGCTACACCTTC. This sequence encodes CAWSSGRVAGYTF.

The V gene is TRBV30, the J gene TRBJ2-7, with TRBD1 as a possible D gene (6 bases). CDR1 and CDR2 from the germline V gene are GTSNPN and SVGIG (reference sequence). CDR3 length equals 12 residues. V lost 4 bases and J 2 bases, leaving 9 bases between the germline ends. The CDR3 loop reads CAWIQGPYEQYF. CDR3 nucleotides: TGTGCCTGGATCCAGGGGCCCTACGAGCAGTACTTC.

This clonotype turned up a few times. The chain has TRBV7-9 and TRBJ2-5; 9 nucleotides align to TRBD2. The V segment lost 5 bases and the J segment 4 bases; nucleotides outside the gene matches: 23. Germline values: CDR1 SEHNR, CDR2 FQNEAQ (reference sequence). There are 20 residues in the CDR3. Here the CDR3 DNA reads TGTGCCAGCAGCAAGGCAGAGGCGGGAGGGCCGATTTTATATCCAGAGACCCAGTACTTC. It is translated as CASSKAEAGGPILYPETQYF.

This rearrangement joins TRBV7-6 to TRBJ2-6; a possible D gene is TRBD2 (5 bases). Trimming stripped 5 bases from V and 0 bases from J, with 20 bases between. In germline, CDR1 is SGHVS, CDR2 FNYEAQ. CDR3 size: 19 residues. The CDR3 region is CASSETHTGWASGANVLTF. In DNA form, the CDR3 reads TGTGCCAGCAGCGAAACCCACACGGGGTGGGCCTCTGGGGCCAACGTCCTGACTTTC.

V gene TRBV29-1 combines with J gene TRBJ2-7, with TRBD1 matching over 8 bases. In germline, CDR1 is SQVTM, CDR2 ANQGSEA. The J segment lost 3 bases and the V segment lost 6 bases, leaving 10 bases of the junction unmatched. The CDR3 is 14 residues long. The CDR3 reads CSVSLGTGFYEQYF. CDR3 nucleotides: TGCAGCGTAAGCCTCGGGACAGGTTTCTACGAGCAGTACTTC.